Listed here are 8 T cell receptor beta chains from one sample, sequenced in a study of human T cells and chemical hapten exposure. Time point: pre-sensitization, week 0. Described treatment: therapeutic diphenylcyclopropenone sensitization with weekly scalp DPC. MiXCR was run by TCRdb on the RACE reads, yielding one entry per CDR3 protein. The table shows fewer than 300,000 distinct CDR3 sequences, with 7.7% occurring only once. The sample consisted of whole blood, taken in connection with sensitization to the hapten diphenylcyclopropenone (DPC). Source of these receptors: a young man with alopecia areata. Some clones in this sample may be carry-over from other donors' samples.

This clonotype was picked up many times. The genes are TRBV6-4 and TRBJ2-3; D remains unclear. Germline lookup yields CDR1 MRHNA and CDR2 SNTAGT. The CDR3 sequence is 16 residues long. Trimming took off 1 base at V and 0 bases at J, with 11 bases between the two ends. The CDR3 DNA is TGTGCCAGCAGTGACTGGGGAACTTCTAGCACAGATACGCAGTATTTT. Protein: CASSDWGTSSTDTQYF.

This clonotype was found many times. The V and J genes are TRBV5-1 and TRBJ2-3; D is perhaps TRBD2 (5 bases). Looked up from germline, CDR1 is SGHRS and CDR2 is YFSETQ. The CDR3 covers 15 residues. V shed 0 bases and J shed 2 bases, with 10 bases lying between them. The CDR3 loop is CASSLVDSDTDTQYF. The CDR3 DNA reads as TGCGCCAGCAGCTTGGTTGATAGCGACACAGATACGCAGTATTTT. Together with reference TRBV5-1 and TRBJ2-3, the CDR3 gives the full variable domain: KAGVTQTPRYLIKTRGQQVTLSCSPISGHRSVSWYQQTPGQGLQFLFEYFSETQRNKGNFPGRFSGRQFSNSRSEMNVSTLELGDSALYLCASSLVDSDTDTQYFGPGTRLTVL.

The genes are TRBV3-1 and TRBJ2-5, with D uncertain. CDR3 length equals 11 residues. The ends were cut back, 7 bases at V and 4 bases at J, with 7 bases in the middle. From germline, CDR1 is LGHDT and CDR2 YNNKEL (reference sequence). CDR3 protein: CASTRLETQYF. CDR3 sequence (DNA): TGTGCCAGCACCCGTTTAGAGACCCAGTACTTC.

The V call is TRBV18, the J call TRBJ1-6; the D gene is possibly TRBD1 (6 bases). This CDR3 spans 14 amino acids. CDR1 and CDR2 from the germline V gene are KGHSH and LQKENI. Trimming took off 1 base at V and 7 bases at J, with 8 bases between the two ends. DNA of the CDR3: TGTGCCAGCTCACCACAGGGGGAGAATTCACCCCTCCACTTT. Amino acid sequence: CASSPQGENSPLHF.

The table lists this clonotype with a few counts. The rearrangement joins TRBV27 to TRBJ2-3; D tentatively fits TRBD1 or TRBD2 (6 bases each). Per the germline V gene, CDR1 is MNHEY and CDR2 is SMNVEV (reference sequence). V was shortened by 6 bases and J by 3 bases, with 10 bases between the two germline ends. The length of the CDR3 is 13 residues. CDR3 DNA: TGTGCCAGCAGAGTAGGGGGGACAGATACGCAGTATTTT. Translation gives CASRVGGTDTQYF.

The CDR3 protein is CAIYGTSGGSGANVLTF. CDR3 DNA: TGTGCCATCTACGGGACTAGCGGGGGGTCCGGGGCCAACGTCCTGACTTTC. The chain combines TRBV10-3 with TRBJ2-6, with TRBD2 matching 15 bases. This CDR3 has 17 amino acids. The J segment lost 4 bases and the V segment lost 8 bases, leaving 6 bases of the junction unmatched. The V gene's germline CDR1 is ENHRY and CDR2 SYGVKD.

A few counts support this clonotype. The V call is TRBV29-1, the J call TRBJ1-1; 8 nucleotides match TRBD1. The CDR3 has 13 residues. J gave up 3 bases and V 4 bases, and 4 bases lay outside the gene matches. Germline-derived CDR1 and CDR2 are SQVTM and ANQGSEA. The CDR3 reads CSVARGRDTEAFF. CDR3 DNA: TGCAGCGTTGCCAGGGGGCGGGACACTGAAGCTTTCTTT. The whole variable domain, remainder taken from reference TRBV29-1 and TRBJ1-1, is SAVISQKPSRDICQRGTSLTIQCQVDSQVTMMFWYRQQPGQSLTLIATANQGSEATYESGFVIDKFPISRPNLTFSTLTVSNMSPEDSSIYLCSVARGRDTEAFFGQGTRLTVV.

V usage is TRBV25-1 and J usage is TRBJ2-5, with D uncertain. With 3 bases removed from V and 0 bases from J, the gap between germline ends came to 11 bases. This CDR3 spans 15 amino acids. The germline V gene encodes CDR1 MGHDK and CDR2 SYGVNS. CDR3 DNA sequence: TGTGCCAGCAGTGACGCCTCCTGGTACCAAGAGACCCAGTACTTC. Translated, it gives CASSDASWYQETQYF.